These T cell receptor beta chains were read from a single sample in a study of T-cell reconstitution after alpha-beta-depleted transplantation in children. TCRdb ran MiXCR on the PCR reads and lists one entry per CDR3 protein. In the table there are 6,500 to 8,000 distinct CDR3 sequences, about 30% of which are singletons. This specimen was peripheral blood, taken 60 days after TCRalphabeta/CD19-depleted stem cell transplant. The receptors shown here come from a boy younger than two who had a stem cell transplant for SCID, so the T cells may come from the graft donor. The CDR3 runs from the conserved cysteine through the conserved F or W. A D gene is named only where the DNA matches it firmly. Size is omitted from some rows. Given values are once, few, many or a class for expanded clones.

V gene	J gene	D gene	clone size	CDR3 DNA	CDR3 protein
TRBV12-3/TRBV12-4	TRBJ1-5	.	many	TGTGCCAGCAGTTTAGGTATACAGCGGGGCCGGGGCAATCAGCCCCAGCATTTT	CASSLGIQRGRGNQPQHF
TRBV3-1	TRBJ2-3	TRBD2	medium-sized	TGTGCCAGCAGCCAAGACCTTCCTAGCGGGGGGTTGGTAGATACGCAGTATTTT	CASSQDLPSGGLVDTQYF
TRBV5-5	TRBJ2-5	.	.	TGTGCCAGCAGCACCCCTTTCTACGCGGAAGAGACCCAGTACTTC	CASSTPFYAEETQYF
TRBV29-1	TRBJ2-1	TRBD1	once	TGCAGCGTGGCGGGCAGGGGGTCCTACAATGAGCAGTTCTTC	CSVAGRGSYNEQFF
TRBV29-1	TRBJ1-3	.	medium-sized	TGCAGCGTTGAAGGCCCGGGCTCTGGAAACACCATATATTTT	CSVEGPGSGNTIYF
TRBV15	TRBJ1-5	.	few	TGTAGCAATCAGCCCCAGCATTTT	CSNQPQHF
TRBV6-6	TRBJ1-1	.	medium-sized	TGTGCCAGCAGGTCAAGAGGGCGGAAGATGAACACTGAAGCTTTCTTT	CASRSRGRKMNTEAFF
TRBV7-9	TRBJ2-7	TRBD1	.	TGTGCCAGCAGCTTAGTTGGGGACAGGTCCCTCTACGAGCAGTACTTC	CASSLVGDRSLYEQYF
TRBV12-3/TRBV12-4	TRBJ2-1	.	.	TGTGCCAGCAGTTTAGCCGTACTAGGTCTTGGCTACAATGAGCAGTTCTTC	CASSLAVLGLGYNEQFF
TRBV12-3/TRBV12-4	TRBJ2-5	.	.	TGTGCCAGCAGGACCTCCGGGCAAGAGACCCAGTACTTC	CASRTSGQETQYF
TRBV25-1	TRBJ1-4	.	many	TGTGCCAGCAGGGGAGGACCTAATGAAAAACTGTTTTTT	CASRGGPNEKLFF
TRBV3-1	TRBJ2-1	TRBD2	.	TGTGCCTGCAGCAACGAGGGCCAGCGGGAATCCTACAATGAGCAGTTCTTC	CACSNEGQRESYNEQFF
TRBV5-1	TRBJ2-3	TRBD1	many	TGCGCCAGCGGTCGGGACAGGGGCCTTAGCACAGATACGCAGTATTTT	CASGRDRGLSTDTQYF
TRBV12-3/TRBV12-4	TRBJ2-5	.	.	TGTGCCTGCTGCGATTCTGGAAACAGGGCCCGAGGAGAGACCCAGTACTTC	CACCDSGNRARGETQYF
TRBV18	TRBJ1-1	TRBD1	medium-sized	TGTGCCAGCTCACTCCGGACAGGGATGAACACTGAAGCTTTCTTT	CASSLRTGMNTEAFF
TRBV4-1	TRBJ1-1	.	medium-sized	TGCGCCAGCAGCCAAGTTCCAGGGAACACTGAAGCTTTCTTT	CASSQVPGNTEAFF
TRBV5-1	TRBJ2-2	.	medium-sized	TGCGCCAGCAGCTTGGGCTCCCTCACCGGGGAGCTGTTTTTT	CASSLGSLTGELFF
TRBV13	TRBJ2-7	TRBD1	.	TGTGCCAGCAGCACCCAACAGGGGGCCCAATCCTACGAGCAGTACTTC	CASSTQQGAQSYEQYF
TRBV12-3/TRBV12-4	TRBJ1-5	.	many	TGTGCCAGCAGTCCCGGGTGGTTTCAGCCCCAGCATTTT	CASSPGWFQPQHF
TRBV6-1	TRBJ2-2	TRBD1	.	TGTGCCAGCAGAGGAACAGGGGTGAACACCGGGGAGCTGTTTTTT	CASRGTGVNTGELFF
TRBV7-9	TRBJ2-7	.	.	TGTGCCAGCAGCTCAGCGACATGGGACATTCCCTACGAGCAGTACTTC	CASSSATWDIPYEQYF
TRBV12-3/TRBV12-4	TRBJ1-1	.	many	TGTGCCAGCAGTTTAATCCGGGACAAGAACACTGAAGCTTTCTTT	CASSLIRDKNTEAFF
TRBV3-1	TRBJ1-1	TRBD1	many	TGTGCCAGCAGCCAAGACCGGGACAGGGTGACTGAAGCTTTCTTT	CASSQDRDRVTEAFF
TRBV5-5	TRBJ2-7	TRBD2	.	TGTGCCAGCAGGATGTGGCTAGCGGGCTACTCCTACGAGCAGTACTTC	CASRMWLAGYSYEQYF
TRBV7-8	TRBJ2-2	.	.	TGTGCCAGGAGCTTTCGGCTCCCCAGCTGGGTGCTGCTTTTT	CARSFRLPSWVLLF
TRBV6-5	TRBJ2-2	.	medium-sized	TGTGCCAGCAGTAACCACCTAACCGGGGAGCTGTTTTTT	CASSNHLTGELFF
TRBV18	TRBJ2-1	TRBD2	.	TGTGCCAGCTCCCCCTCTAGCGGGAACTCCAATGAGCAGTTCTTC	CASSPSSGNSNEQFF
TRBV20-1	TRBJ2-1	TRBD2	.	TGCAGTGCTAGAGATCTAGCGGTGTCATTCTACAATGAGCAGTTCTTC	CSARDLAVSFYNEQFF
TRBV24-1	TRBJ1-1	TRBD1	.	TGTGCCACCAGTGATCCAACAGGGGCTAACACTGAAGCTTTCTTT	CATSDPTGANTEAFF
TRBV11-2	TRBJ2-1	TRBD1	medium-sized	TGTGCCAGCAGCTTACGTCCGGACAGGGGTCTAGTCAATGAGCAGTTCTTC	CASSLRPDRGLVNEQFF
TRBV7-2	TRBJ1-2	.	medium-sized	TGTGCCAGCAGCTTAGATAGGCAGTATATGGGCTACACCTTC	CASSLDRQYMGYTF
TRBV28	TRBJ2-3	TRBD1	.	TGTGCCAGCAGCAGAACTCCGGGACAGGGGACAGATACGCAGTATTTT	CASSRTPGQGTDTQYF
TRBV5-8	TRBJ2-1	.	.	TGTGCCAGCAGCTTGAGACAACCGAGCTCCTACAATGAGCAGTTCTTC	CASSLRQPSSYNEQFF
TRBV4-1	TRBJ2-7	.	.	TGCGCCAGCAGCCAAGGGCTTCTCTCCTACGAGCAGTACTTC	CASSQGLLSYEQYF
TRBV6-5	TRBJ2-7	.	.	TGTGCCAGCAGTTACGGTAGGGTCGGGTTCTACGAGCAGTACTTC	CASSYGRVGFYEQYF
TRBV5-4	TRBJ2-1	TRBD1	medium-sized	TGTGCCAGCAGCTTAACAGGGGTAAGAGAGCAGTTCTTC	CASSLTGVREQFF
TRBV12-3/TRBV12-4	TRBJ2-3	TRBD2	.	TGTGCCAGCAGCGTGCACGGACTAGCGGGCCTCACAGATACGCAGTATTTT	CASSVHGLAGLTDTQYF
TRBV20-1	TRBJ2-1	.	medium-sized	TGCAGTGCTTCCACGGGAGAGCAGTTCTTC	CSASTGEQFF
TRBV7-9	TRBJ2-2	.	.	TGTGCCAGCAGCTTCGCATGGAGTACCGGGGAGCTGTTTTTT	CASSFAWSTGELFF
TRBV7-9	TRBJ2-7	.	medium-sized	TGTGCCAGCACCGCCCCTACCTCGGGGACCGAGCAGTACTTC	CASTAPTSGTEQYF
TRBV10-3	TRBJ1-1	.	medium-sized	TGTGCCATCAGTGTACGCGGTCAGGGGTCTTTCTTT	CAISVRGQGSFF
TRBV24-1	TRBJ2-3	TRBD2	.	TGTGCCACCAGTGAGGGCGGGAGCCCCACAGATACGCAGTATTTT	CATSEGGSPTDTQYF
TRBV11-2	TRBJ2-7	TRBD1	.	TGTGCCAGCAGCCCCGCCGACAGGGATAACGACGAGCAGTACTTC	CASSPADRDNDEQYF
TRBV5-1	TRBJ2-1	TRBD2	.	TGCGCCAGCAGCTTGGAAGCGGGAGGGCCTGTGAATGAGCAGTTCTTC	CASSLEAGGPVNEQFF
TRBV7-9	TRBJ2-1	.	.	TGTGCCAGCAGCTTAGCGCTAGGGGGGAATGAGCAGTTCTTC	CASSLALGGNEQFF
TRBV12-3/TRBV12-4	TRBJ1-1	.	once	TGTGCCAGCAGTTTACTACCCTCAGGTGAAGCTTTCTTT	CASSLLPSGEAFF
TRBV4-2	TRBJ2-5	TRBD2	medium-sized	TGTGCCAGCAGCTCACCAGCTCCCGGGACTAGCCAACAAGAGACCCAGTACTTC	CASSSPAPGTSQQETQYF
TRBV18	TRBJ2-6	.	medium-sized	TGTGCCAGCTCACCACTTATCCTCCTCCGCTCTGGGGCCAACGTCCTGACTTTC	CASSPLILLRSGANVLTF
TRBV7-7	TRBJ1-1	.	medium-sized	TGTGCCAGCAGTTCATTTCCGGCTAAGCAGATTGAAGCTTTCTTT	CASSSFPAKQIEAFF